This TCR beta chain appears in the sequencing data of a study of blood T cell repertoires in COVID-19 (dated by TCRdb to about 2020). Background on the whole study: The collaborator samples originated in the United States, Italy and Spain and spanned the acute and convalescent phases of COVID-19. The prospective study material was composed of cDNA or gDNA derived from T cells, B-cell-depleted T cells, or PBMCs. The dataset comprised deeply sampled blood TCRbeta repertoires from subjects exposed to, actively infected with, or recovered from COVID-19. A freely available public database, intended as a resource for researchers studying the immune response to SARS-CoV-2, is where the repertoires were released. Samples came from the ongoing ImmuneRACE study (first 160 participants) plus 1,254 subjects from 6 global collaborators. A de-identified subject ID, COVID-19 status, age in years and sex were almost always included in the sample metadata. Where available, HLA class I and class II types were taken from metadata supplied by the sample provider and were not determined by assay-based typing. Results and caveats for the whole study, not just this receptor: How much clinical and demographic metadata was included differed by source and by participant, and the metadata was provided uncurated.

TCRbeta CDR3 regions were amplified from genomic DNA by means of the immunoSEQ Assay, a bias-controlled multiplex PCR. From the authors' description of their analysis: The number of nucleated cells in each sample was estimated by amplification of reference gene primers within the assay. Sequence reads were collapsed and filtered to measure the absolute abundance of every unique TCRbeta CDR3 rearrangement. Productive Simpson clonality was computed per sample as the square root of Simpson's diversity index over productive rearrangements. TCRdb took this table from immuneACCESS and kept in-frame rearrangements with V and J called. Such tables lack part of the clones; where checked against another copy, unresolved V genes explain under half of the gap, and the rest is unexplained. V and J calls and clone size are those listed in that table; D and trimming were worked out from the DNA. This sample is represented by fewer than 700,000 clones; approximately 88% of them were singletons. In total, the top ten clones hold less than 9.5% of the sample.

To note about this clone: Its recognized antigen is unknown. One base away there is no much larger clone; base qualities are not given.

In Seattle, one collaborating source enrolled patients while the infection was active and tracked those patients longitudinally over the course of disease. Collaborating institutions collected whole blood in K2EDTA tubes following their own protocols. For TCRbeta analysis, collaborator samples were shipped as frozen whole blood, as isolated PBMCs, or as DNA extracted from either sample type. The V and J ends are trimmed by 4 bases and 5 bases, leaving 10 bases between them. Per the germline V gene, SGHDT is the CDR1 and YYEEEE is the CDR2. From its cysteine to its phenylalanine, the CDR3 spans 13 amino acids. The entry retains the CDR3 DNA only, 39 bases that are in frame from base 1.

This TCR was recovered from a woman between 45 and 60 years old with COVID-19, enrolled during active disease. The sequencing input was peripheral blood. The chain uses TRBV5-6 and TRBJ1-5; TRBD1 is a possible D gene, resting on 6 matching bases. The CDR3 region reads CASSLTGYQPQHF. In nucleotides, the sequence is TGTGCCAGCAGCCTGACAGGTTATCAGCCCCAGCATTTT.